The 10 T cell receptor beta chains given below trace back to one sample, sequenced in a study of T cell changes during pregnancy in multiple sclerosis. Clones were read by immunoSEQ multiplex PCR, and TCRdb kept only the in-frame ones, dropping some. The repertoire includes about 110,000 clones, 92% of them detected once, and less than 0.9% sits in the top ten. The material sequenced was peripheral blood, taken in the third trimester of pregnancy. All receptors derive from a female donor in good health, enrolled as a control in a pregnancy study.

V gene TRBV11-2 combines with J gene TRBJ2-7; TRBD2 agrees at 9 bases. Germline CDR1 is SGHAT and CDR2 is FQNNGV. The ends lost 0 bases at V and 5 bases at J; junction bases unmatched: 5. The CDR3 is 15 amino acids. The CDR3 nucleotides are TGTGCCAGCAGCTTAGAACCGACTAGCGGAAACGAGCAGTACTTC. Protein product: CASSLEPTSGNEQYF.

V gene TRBV10-3 combines with J gene TRBJ2-3, with TRBD2 as a possible D gene (7 bases). V lost 7 bases to trimming and J lost 0 bases, with 20 bases between them. CDR1 and CDR2 (germline): ENHRY, SYGVKD. The CDR3 contains 17 residues. The CDR3, as DNA: TGTGCCATCAAGGGGGGGGCCGGGACCCTTAGCACAGATACGCAGTATTTT. Its translation is CAIKGGAGTLSTDTQYF.

The chain's CDR3 is CASSQDPPGWDTEAFF. The CDR3, as DNA: TGCGCCAGCAGCCAAGATCCACCGGGATGGGACACTGAAGCTTTCTTT. The chain couples TRBV4-3 to TRBJ1-1; D uncertain. This CDR3 region has 16 residues. Germline V CDR1 and CDR2: LGHNA, YSLEER. V was pared by 0 bases and J by 3 bases, with 14 bases between.

The chain combines TRBV19 with TRBJ1-5, with unresolved D. Germline values: CDR1 LNHDA, CDR2 SQIVND (reference sequence). The CDR3 has 15 residues. V lost 1 base to trimming and J lost 2 bases, with 9 bases between them. The CDR3 DNA follows: TGTGCCAGTAGTATAGTCCCCTATGGCAATCAGCCCCAGCATTTT. Its translation is CASSIVPYGNQPQHF.

The chain has TRBV6-5 and TRBJ1-2, with unresolved D. Trimming shortened V by 2 bases and J by 6 bases, and 16 bases separated the two germline ends. CDR3 length: 15 residues. From germline, CDR1 is MNHEY and CDR2 SVGAGI. The CDR3 protein is CASSYRRAGEHGYTF. The CDR3 region has the DNA TGTGCCAGCAGTTACAGGAGGGCAGGCGAGCATGGCTACACCTTC.

This chain connects TRBV6-4 to TRBJ1-1, with D possibly being TRBD1 (5 bases). CDR3 length equals 12 residues. Deletions cut 7 bases from V and 8 bases from J, with 14 bases between. Germline V gene sequence: CDR1 MRHNA, CDR2 SNTAGT. CDR3 protein: CASNLRDLEAFF. The CDR3 DNA reads TGTGCCAGCAACCTTAGGGACTTAGAAGCTTTCTTT.

This clone was detected once. The chain links TRBV29-1 to TRBJ1-1; maybe TRBD1 (6 bases). V gave up 6 bases and J gave up 7 bases, with 21 bases separating them. The CDR3 totals 14 residues. Looked up from germline, CDR1 is SQVTM and CDR2 is ANQGSEA. CDR3 bases: TGCAGCGTACGCGACCTCAGGGGTAGGGGTGAAGCTTTCTTT. Encoded protein: CSVRDLRGRGEAFF.

The chain has TRBV29-1 and TRBJ2-2; 7 bases match TRBD2. The CDR3 is 14 amino acids. Looked up from germline, CDR1 is SQVTM and CDR2 is ANQGSEA. Losses at the gene ends were 6 bases for V and 3 bases for J; bases not matched to a gene: 7. The CDR3 DNA reads TGCAGCGTGACTGGGGGGGAGGACACCGGGGAGCTGTTTTTT. Translating gives CSVTGGEDTGELFF.

The chain links TRBV7-9 to TRBJ2-3, with TRBD2 matching 12 bases. V trimming: 5 bases; J trimming: 4 bases; junction bases outside the gene matches: 7. CDR1 and CDR2 from the germline V gene are SEHNR and FQNEAQ (reference sequence). This CDR3 contains 16 residues. The CDR3 loop is CASSPPASGRADTQYF. CDR3 coding DNA: TGTGCCAGCAGCCCTCCCGCTAGCGGGAGGGCAGATACGCAGTATTTT.

The rearrangement links TRBV18 to TRBJ2-2, with a tentative D call TRBD2 (5 bases). V was trimmed by 4 bases and J by 1 base, leaving 10 bases between them. The CDR3 totals 15 residues. Germline V gene lookup returns CDR1 KGHSH and CDR2 LQKENI. The CDR3 coding sequence is TGTGCCAGCTCACGCCCGGGGATGAACACCGGGGAGCTGTTTTTT. Translated: CASSRPGMNTGELFF.